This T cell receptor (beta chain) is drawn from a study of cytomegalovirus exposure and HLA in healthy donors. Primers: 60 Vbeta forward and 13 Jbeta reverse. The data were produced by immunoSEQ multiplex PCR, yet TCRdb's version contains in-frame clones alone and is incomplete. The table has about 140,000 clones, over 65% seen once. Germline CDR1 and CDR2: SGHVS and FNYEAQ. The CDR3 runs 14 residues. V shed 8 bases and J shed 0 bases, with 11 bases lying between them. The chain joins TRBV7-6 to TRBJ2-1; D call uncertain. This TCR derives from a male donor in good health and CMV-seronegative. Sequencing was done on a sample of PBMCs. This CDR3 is CASADLSSYNEQFF. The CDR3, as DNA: TGTGCCAGCGCAGACTTGAGCTCCTACAATGAGCAGTTCTTC.